One sample yielded the 17 T cell receptor beta chains listed below, sequenced in a study of T cells in Graves' hyperthyroidism and ophthalmopathy. TCR beta CDR3 regions were amplified from RNA. The study used the HTBI primer set for a first-round RT-PCR of the TCR CDR3. Each CDR3 protein gets one entry after TCRdb re-called the multiplex PCR reads with MiXCR. In the table there are approximately 600,000 distinct CDR3 sequences, 20% of which are singletons. Material: blood. These receptors originate from a man aged 25-45 years with Graves' ophthalmopathy.

This clonotype was observed a handful of times. CDR3 sequence reads: CASSFEGLSDTQYF. In DNA form, the CDR3 reads TGTGCCAGCAGCTTCGAAGGGCTTTCGGATACGCAGTATTTT. The chain is built from TRBV7-9 and TRBJ2-3; no clear D. Trimming shortened V by 3 bases and J by 6 bases, and 13 bases separated the two germline ends. The CDR3 totals 14 residues. Germline V CDR1 and CDR2: SEHNR, FQNEAQ (reference sequence).

This clonotype has at least ten counts. The chain combines TRBV11-1 with TRBJ2-2; 7 bases map to TRBD1. The V segment lost 5 bases and the J segment 3 bases; nucleotides outside the gene matches: 3. CDR3 length: 14 amino acids. Germline lookup yields CDR1 SGHAT and CDR2 FQDESV (reference sequence). Written as DNA, the CDR3 is TGTGCCAGCAGCCTGGGACAGTACACCGGGGAGCTGTTTTTT. Protein: CASSLGQYTGELFF.

This rearrangement joins TRBV30 to TRBJ1-2, with no clear D. Germline CDR1 is GTSNPN and CDR2 is SVGIG (reference sequence). Trimming shortened V by 0 bases and J by 8 bases, and 22 bases separated the two germline ends. The CDR3 contains 16 residues. The CDR3 loop reads CAWSVRRSGAKEGYTF. DNA of the CDR3: TGTGCCTGGAGTGTACGTAGGTCAGGTGCTAAAGAGGGCTACACCTTC.

The genes are TRBV29-1 and TRBJ2-7; 9 nucleotides match TRBD1. This CDR3 region has 13 residues. The J segment lost 2 bases and the V segment lost 4 bases, leaving 3 bases of the junction unmatched. Germline V gives CDR1 SQVTM, CDR2 ANQGSEA. The CDR3, as DNA: TGCAGCGTTGGGGGACAGGGAGCCTACGAGCAGTACTTC. Protein: CSVGGQGAYEQYF.

This clonotype turned up a few times. This chain joins TRBV6-2 or TRBV6-3 and TRBJ2-2; TRBD1 aligns across 7 bases. CDR1 and CDR2 from the germline V gene are MNHEY and SVGEGT. V lost 6 bases and J lost 3; bases outside the gene matches: 7. CDR3 length: 15 amino acids. The CDR3 region is CASRFRQGDTGELFF. In DNA form, the CDR3 reads TGTGCCAGCAGATTTCGACAGGGTGACACCGGGGAGCTGTTTTTT.

The rearrangement uses TRBV30 and TRBJ2-1; D possibly corresponds to TRBD2 (5 bases). Per the germline V gene, CDR1 is GTSNPN and CDR2 is SVGIG (reference sequence). With 0 bases removed from V and 0 bases from J, the gap between germline ends came to 12 bases. The length of the CDR3 is 16 residues. CDR3 coding DNA: TGTGCCTGGAGTGTACCCGACTACACCTCCTACAATGAGCAGTTCTTC. This sequence encodes CAWSVPDYTSYNEQFF.

The chain couples TRBV5-4 to TRBJ2-2; 13 bases align to TRBD2. This CDR3 region has 17 residues. With V trimmed by 4 bases and J by 3 bases, 6 bases remained unmatched. Germline V gene data show CDR1 as SGHNT and CDR2 as YYREEE (reference sequence). CDR3 nucleotide sequence: TGTGCCAGCAGCAAAGGACTAGCGGGAGAAGACACCGGGGAGCTGTTTTTT. This gives the protein CASSKGLAGEDTGELFF.

The chain has TRBV28 and TRBJ1-2, with unresolved D. Trimming shortened V by 8 bases and J by 2 bases, and 6 bases separated the two germline ends. CDR1 is MDHEN, CDR2 SYDVKM, per germline. This CDR3 has 11 amino acids. The chain's CDR3 is CASAGNYGYTF. CDR3 in DNA: TGTGCCAGCGCAGGAAACTATGGCTACACCTTC.

There are many counts of this clonotype. The chain has TRBV2 and TRBJ1-5; possible D gene TRBD1, 5 bases. This CDR3 is 14 amino acids long. Trimming cost V 7 bases and J 2 bases, with 12 bases left between them. Germline assignment: CDR1 SNHLY and CDR2 FYNNEI. The CDR3 DNA reads as TGTGCCAGCACCAAAGGGGAGGGCAATCAGCCCCAGCATTTT. Translation: CASTKGEGNQPQHF.

J is TRBJ1-1 and V is TRBV7-8, with D unclear. There are 16 residues in the CDR3. V was clipped by 5 bases and J by 1 base, with 17 bases between them. CDR1 and CDR2 (germline): SGHVS, FQNEAQ. CDR3 in amino acids: CASSLMAYGENTEAFF. The DNA for the CDR3 is TGTGCCAGCAGCCTGATGGCGTACGGAGAGAACACTGAAGCTTTCTTT.

The chain couples TRBV9 to TRBJ2-2; TRBD2 aligns across 12 bases. Germline trimming cut 0 bases from V and 5 bases from J; bases unmatched to any gene: 2. The germline gives CDR1 SGDLS, CDR2 YYNGEE. The CDR3 totals 16 residues. The CDR3 is CASSVGGTSGTGELFF. CDR3 nucleotides: TGTGCCAGCAGCGTAGGTGGGACTAGCGGGACCGGGGAGCTGTTTTTT.

This clonotype was recorded many times. This chain uses TRBV11-2 with TRBJ2-1; TRBD2 agrees at 14 bases. V lost 4 bases and J lost 3; bases outside the gene matches: 11. CDR3 length: 19 amino acids. Germline assignment: CDR1 SGHAT and CDR2 FQNNGV. The CDR3 sequence: CASSSEPGLAGVSYNEQFF. The CDR3 DNA follows: TGTGCCAGCAGCTCGGAACCGGGACTAGCGGGAGTGAGCTACAATGAGCAGTTCTTC.

This clonotype was counted at least ten times. The J gene is TRBJ2-7, the V gene TRBV28; the D gene is possibly TRBD2 (6 bases). The germline V gene has CDR1 MDHEN and CDR2 SYDVKM. CDR3 length equals 14 residues. V lost 5 bases to trimming and J lost 1 base, with 12 bases between them. The CDR3 sequence is CASSGFSGSYEQYF. Here the CDR3 DNA reads TGTGCCAGCAGTGGGTTTAGCGGTTCCTACGAGCAGTACTTC.

The V gene is TRBV6-1, the J gene TRBJ1-6, with a tentative D call TRBD1 (6 bases). CDR1 and CDR2 (germline): MNHNS, SASEGT. V was shortened by 7 bases and J by 10 bases, with 14 bases between the two germline ends. The length of the CDR3 is 13 residues. The chain's CDR3 is CASTAGEGSPLHF. As DNA, the CDR3 is TGTGCCAGCACAGCAGGGGAAGGATCACCCCTCCACTTT.

This sequence joins TRBV6-2 or TRBV6-3 and TRBJ2-1; TRBD2 matches 7 bases. The CDR3 spans 18 residues. Germline assignment: CDR1 MNHEY and CDR2 SVGEGT. Trimming at V came to 7 bases and at J to 0 bases, leaving 15 bases not matched to a gene. The CDR3 nucleotides are TGTGCCAGCAACCTAAAGGGAGCGGGGCGGAGCTCCTACAATGAGCAGTTCTTC. Translating it yields CASNLKGAGRSSYNEQFF.

The chain uses TRBV30 and TRBJ1-4, with TRBD1 matching 7 bases. Germline CDR1 GTSNPN, CDR2 SVGIG (reference sequence). This CDR3 is built from 14 residues. Losses at the gene ends were 2 bases for V and 5 bases for J; bases not matched to a gene: 5. The DNA for the CDR3 is TGTGCCTGGAGTCGAGGGACAGAGAATGAAAAACTGTTTTTT. Protein: CAWSRGTENEKLFF.

Only a few counts were recorded for this clonotype. The genes are TRBV20-1 and TRBJ1-2; perhaps TRBD1 as D (6 bases). V lost 5 bases, J lost 4 bases, and 8 bases lay in between. The CDR3 is 11 residues long. Germline V CDR1 and CDR2: DFQATT, SNEGSKA (reference sequence). This CDR3 is CSAQTGYGYTF. CDR3 DNA: TGCAGTGCTCAGACAGGCTATGGCTACACCTTC.